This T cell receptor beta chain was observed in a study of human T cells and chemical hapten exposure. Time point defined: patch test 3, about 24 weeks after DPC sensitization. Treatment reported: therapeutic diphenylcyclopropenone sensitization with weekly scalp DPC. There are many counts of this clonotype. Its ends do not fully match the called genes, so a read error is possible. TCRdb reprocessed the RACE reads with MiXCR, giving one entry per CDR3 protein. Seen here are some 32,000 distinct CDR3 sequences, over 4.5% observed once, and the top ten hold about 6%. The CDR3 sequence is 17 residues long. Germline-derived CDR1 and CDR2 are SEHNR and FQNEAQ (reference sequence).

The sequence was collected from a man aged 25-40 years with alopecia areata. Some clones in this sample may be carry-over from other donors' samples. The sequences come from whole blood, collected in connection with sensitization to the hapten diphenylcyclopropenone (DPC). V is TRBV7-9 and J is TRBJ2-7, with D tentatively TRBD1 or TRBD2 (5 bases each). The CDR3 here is CASSLGDPGPTSSEQYF. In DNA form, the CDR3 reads TGTGCCAGCAGCTTAGGGGACCCGGGACCGACTTCCTCCGAGCAGTACTTC.